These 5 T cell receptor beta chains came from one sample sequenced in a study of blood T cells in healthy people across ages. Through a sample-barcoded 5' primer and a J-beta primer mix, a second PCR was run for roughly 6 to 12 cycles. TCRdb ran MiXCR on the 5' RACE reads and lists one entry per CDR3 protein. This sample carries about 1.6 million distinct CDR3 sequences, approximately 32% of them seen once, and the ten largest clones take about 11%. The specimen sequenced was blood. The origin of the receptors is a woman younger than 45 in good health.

As DNA, the CDR3 is TGTGCCAGCAGCGCCCCGGAGAGGGGGACGGGTGAAAAACTGTTTTTT. Its protein is CASSAPERGTGEKLFF. V and J are TRBV9 and TRBJ1-4; a possible D gene is TRBD1 (6 bases). Trimming cost V 3 bases and J 7 bases, with 19 bases left between them. Germline loops: CDR1 SGDLS, CDR2 YYNGEE. This CDR3 has 16 residues.

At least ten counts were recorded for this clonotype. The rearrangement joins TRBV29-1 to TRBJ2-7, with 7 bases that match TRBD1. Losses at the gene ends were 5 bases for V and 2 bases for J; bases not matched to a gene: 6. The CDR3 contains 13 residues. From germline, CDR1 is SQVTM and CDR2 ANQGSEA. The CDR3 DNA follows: TGCAGCGTTCTAGGGGACAGAGCCTACGAGCAGTACTTC. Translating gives CSVLGDRAYEQYF.

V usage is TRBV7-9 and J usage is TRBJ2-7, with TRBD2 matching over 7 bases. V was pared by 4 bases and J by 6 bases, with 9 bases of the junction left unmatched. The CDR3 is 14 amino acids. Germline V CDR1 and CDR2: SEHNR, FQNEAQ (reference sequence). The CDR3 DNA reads TGTGCCAGCAGCTCGGGGGGATCCCAGTTCGAGCAGTACTTC. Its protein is CASSSGGSQFEQYF.

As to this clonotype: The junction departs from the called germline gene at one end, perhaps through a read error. The CDR3 DNA follows: TGCGCCAGCAGCCCCCTAGCGACCTACAATGAGCAGTGCTTC. This sequence encodes CASSPLATYNEQCF. The V call is TRBV5-1, the J call TRBJ2-1, with TRBD2 as a possible D gene (6 bases). The CDR3 runs to 14 residues. Germline CDR1 is SGHRS and CDR2 is YFSETQ.

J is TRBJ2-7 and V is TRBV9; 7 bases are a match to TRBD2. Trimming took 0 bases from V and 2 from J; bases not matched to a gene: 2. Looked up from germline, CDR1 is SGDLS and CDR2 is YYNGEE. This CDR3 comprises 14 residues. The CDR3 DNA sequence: TGTGCCAGCAGCGTAGGAGGGACTACCTACGAGCAGTACTTC. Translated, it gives CASSVGGTTYEQYF.